The 29 T cell receptor beta chains below were found in one sample sequenced in a study of blood T cell repertoires in COVID-19. The method was immunoSEQ multiplex PCR; TCRdb's version includes in-frame clones alone and lacks a portion of them. The table lists about 78,000 clones, 60% to 80% of them singletons, with 8.5% to 10% in the top ten. The source material was peripheral blood. These receptors all come from a human donor in a cohort sampled during active COVID-19.

This chain uses TRBV6-5 with TRBJ1-1; a weak D match, TRBD1 (5 bases). Trimming shortened V by 6 bases and J by 4 bases, and 9 bases separated the two germline ends. CDR3 size: 12 residues. Looked up from germline, CDR1 is MNHEY and CDR2 is SVGAGI. This chain's CDR3 is CASRGQGTEAFF. The CDR3, as DNA: TGTGCCAGCAGGGGGCAGGGCACTGAAGCTTTCTTT.

V usage is TRBV7-9 and J usage is TRBJ2-1; 11 nucleotides align to TRBD2. CDR3 length: 16 amino acids. After removal of 3 bases from V and 2 bases from J, the junction contained 3 bases not matched to a gene. Germline loops: CDR1 SEHNR, CDR2 FQNEAQ (reference sequence). This CDR3 is CASSFGLAGPYNEQFF. For the CDR3, the DNA is TGTGCCAGCAGCTTCGGACTAGCGGGCCCCTACAATGAGCAGTTCTTC.

This clone was detected once. The V gene is TRBV4-3, the J gene TRBJ1-3; 7 bases agree with TRBD1. The CDR3 sequence is 16 residues long. The germline V gene encodes CDR1 LGHNA and CDR2 YSLEER. V lost 0 bases to trimming and J lost 4 bases; unmatched junction nucleotides: 6. The CDR3 region has the DNA TGCGCCAGCAGCCAAGATAGTAGGGGGCGCGGAAACACCATATATTTT. It encodes CASSQDSRGRGNTIYF.

This clone was recorded only once. The chain carries TRBV5-1 and TRBJ2-7, with TRBD1 matching 10 bases. Germline V gene sequence: CDR1 SGHRS, CDR2 YFSETQ. CDR3 length: 14 amino acids. Losses at the gene ends were 3 bases for V and 7 bases for J; bases not matched to a gene: 7. This CDR3 is CASSSDRGVREQYF. The CDR3 nucleotides are TGCGCCAGCAGCTCGGACAGGGGGGTGAGGGAGCAGTACTTC.

The chain combines TRBV14 with TRBJ1-1; D call uncertain. This CDR3 is 15 amino acids long. The germline V and J ends were trimmed by 4 bases and 5 bases, with 17 bases remaining between them. CDR1 and CDR2 from the germline V gene are SGHDN and FVKESK. The CDR3 loop reads CASSPLEGKKTEAFF. In nucleotides, the CDR3 is TGTGCCAGCAGCCCCTTGGAGGGTAAGAAAACTGAAGCTTTCTTT. The complete variable domain, with remaining parts taken from reference TRBV14 and TRBJ1-1, reads EAGVTQFPSHSVIEKGQTVTLRCDPISGHDNLYWYRRVMGKEIKFLLHFVKESKQDESGMPNNRFLAERTGGTYSTLKVQPAELEDSGVYFCASSPLEGKKTEAFFGQGTRLTVV.

The chain couples TRBV18 to TRBJ1-6; possibly TRBD1 for D (5 bases). CDR1 and CDR2 (germline): KGHSH, LQKENI. This CDR3 is built from 15 residues. V was pared by 3 bases and J by 5 bases, with 11 bases between. CDR3 sequence: CASSPRGFDNSPLHF. CDR3 in DNA: TGTGCCAGCTCACCGCGGGGGTTCGATAATTCACCCCTCCACTTT. The full variable domain, in which reference TRBV18 and TRBJ1-6 provide the parts outside the CDR3, is NAGVMQNPRHLVRRRGQEARLRCSPMKGHSHVYWYRQLPEEGLKFMVYLQKENIIDESGMPKERFSAEFPKEGPSILRIQQVVRGDSAAYFCASSPRGFDNSPLHFGNGTRLTVT.

The chain recombines TRBV6-5 with TRBJ2-1; D is unclear. CDR3 size: 14 residues. Germline values: CDR1 MNHEY, CDR2 SVGAGI. Between the trimmed V and J ends, which lost 0 bases and 7 bases, there was a span of 10 bases. CDR3 bases: TGTGCCAGCAGTTACTCGAAACTCCGAAATGAGCAGTTCTTC. Encoded protein: CASSYSKLRNEQFF.

The chain is built from TRBV19 and TRBJ2-7, with 12 nucleotides matching TRBD2. The J segment lost 1 base and the V segment lost 8 bases, leaving 6 bases of the junction unmatched. The CDR3 runs 15 residues. CDR1 LNHDA and CDR2 SQIVND come from the germline V gene (reference sequence). Here the CDR3 reads CASGSGLAGSYEQYF. The CDR3 DNA is TGTGCCAGTGGGTCGGGACTAGCGGGTTCCTACGAGCAGTACTTC.

This clone was seen a few times. The chain couples TRBV30 to TRBJ1-1, with D unresolved. The CDR3 is 13 amino acids. Trimming stripped 1 base from V and 0 bases from J, with 6 bases between. The germline gives CDR1 GTSNPN, CDR2 SVGIG (reference sequence). The CDR3 DNA follows: TGTGCCTGGAGTGCGCGTGTGAACACTGAAGCTTTCTTT. Its protein product is CAWSARVNTEAFF.

This clone was found a few times. This chain's CDR3 is CASSELTGHDSPLHF. CDR3 nucleotide sequence: TGTGCCAGCAGTGAATTAACAGGGCATGATTCACCCCTCCACTTT. The V and J genes are TRBV6-1 and TRBJ1-6, with D possibly matching TRBD1 (6 bases). The CDR3 covers 15 residues. Looked up from germline, CDR1 is MNHNS and CDR2 is SASEGT. The germline V and J ends were trimmed by 2 bases and 8 bases, with 13 bases remaining between them.

The gene calls are TRBV4-3 and TRBJ1-1, with D tentatively TRBD1 (6 bases). The CDR3 is 17 amino acids. Germline values: CDR1 LGHNA, CDR2 YSLEER. V was pared by 0 bases and J by 10 bases, with 24 bases between. CDR3 sequence: CASSQDEGVGDPIVAFF. CDR3 coding DNA: TGCGCCAGCAGCCAAGATGAGGGGGTTGGTGACCCGATAGTAGCTTTCTTT.

The chain is built from TRBV18 and TRBJ2-7; TRBD2 matches at 15 bases. The CDR3 sequence is 19 residues long. The junction had 12 bases not matched to a gene; V was cut back by 0 bases and J by 6 bases. Germline V gives CDR1 KGHSH, CDR2 LQKENI. The CDR3 nucleotides read TGTGCCAGCTCACCACCTCCGGGACTAGCGGGGGGCAAGGCTCCCGAGCAGTACTTC. This encodes CASSPPPGLAGGKAPEQYF.

CDR3 residues: CSAQIDTQYF. The CDR3, as DNA: TGCAGTGCCCAGATAGATACGCAGTATTTT. The genes are TRBV20-1 and TRBJ2-3; D not certain. From germline, CDR1 is DFQATT and CDR2 SNEGSKA (reference sequence). Trimming removed 6 bases from V and 5 bases from J, with 6 bases in between. The CDR3 loop spans 10 amino acids.

The V and J genes are TRBV12-3 or TRBV12-4 and TRBJ1-2, with 7 nucleotides matching TRBD1. The CDR3 covers 13 residues. Trimming took 3 bases from V and 7 from J; bases not matched to a gene: 5. The CDR3: CASSFGQERGYTF. The CDR3 DNA sequence: TGTGCCAGCAGTTTCGGACAGGAACGTGGCTACACCTTC.

J is TRBJ2-7 and V is TRBV4-1; 10 nucleotides align to TRBD2. CDR3 length: 15 amino acids. Germline trimming cut 3 bases from V and 4 bases from J; bases unmatched to any gene: 6. Germline values: CDR1 MGHRA, CDR2 YSYEKL. For the CDR3, the DNA is TGCGCCAGCAGCCACGGGACTAGCGAGGGTTACGAGCAGTACTTC. Its protein is CASSHGTSEGYEQYF.

CDR3 sequence: CASSISDTMNTEAFF. For the CDR3, the DNA is TGTGCCAGTAGTATATCTGACACCATGAACACTGAAGCTTTCTTT. The genes are TRBV19 and TRBJ1-1; D is unresolved. Trimming pared 2 bases from V and 0 bases from J, leaving 10 bases between. Germline V gene lookup returns CDR1 LNHDA and CDR2 SQIVND (reference sequence). The length of the CDR3 is 15 residues.

The chain couples TRBV28 to TRBJ1-6; D perhaps matches TRBD1 (6 bases). Trimming cost V 5 bases and J 10 bases, with 18 bases left between them. Per germline, CDR1 MDHEN and CDR2 SYDVKM. The CDR3 sequence is 15 residues long. The CDR3 loop reads CASSPPRGPGSPLHF. The CDR3 region has the DNA TGTGCCAGCAGTCCCCCGCGGGGGCCTGGCTCACCCCTCCACTTT.

This chain uses TRBV5-1 with TRBJ2-7; no reliable D call. V was shortened by 0 bases and J by 6 bases, with 13 bases between the two germline ends. The germline V gene encodes CDR1 SGHRS and CDR2 YFSETQ. The CDR3 loop spans 14 amino acids. The CDR3 DNA reads TGCGCCAGCAGCTTGGGGGCGCAGACCGGCGAGCAGTACTTC. It specifies CASSLGAQTGEQYF.

The V gene is TRBV5-6, the J gene TRBJ1-3, with 8 bases matching TRBD1. CDR1 is SGHDT and CDR2 is YYEEEE in the germline V gene. V shed 5 bases and J 3 bases; nucleotides not matched to a gene: 4. The CDR3 is 14 residues long. In DNA form, the CDR3 reads TGTGCCAGCAGACTCAGGGGGCTTGGAAACACCATATATTTT. Amino acids: CASRLRGLGNTIYF.

This CDR3 is CASSYSAGSGGNTIYF. Here the CDR3 DNA reads TGTGCCAGCAGTTACTCGGCCGGGTCCGGAGGAAACACCATATATTTT. The V and J genes are TRBV6-5 and TRBJ1-3; D call uncertain. Germline V CDR1 and CDR2: MNHEY, SVGAGI. V lost 0 bases, J lost 4 bases, and 13 bases lay in between. The length of the CDR3 is 16 residues.

The chain uses TRBV14 and TRBJ1-5, with a possible D match to TRBD1 (5 bases). In germline, CDR1 is SGHDN, CDR2 FVKESK. V gave up 3 bases and J gave up 1 base, with 13 bases separating them. The CDR3 loop spans 16 amino acids. CDR3 region: CASSHGRGWSNQPQHF. Written as DNA, the CDR3 is TGTGCCAGCAGCCATGGCCGGGGGTGGAGCAATCAGCCCCAGCATTTT.

V gene TRBV6-5 combines with J gene TRBJ1-2, with no clear D. The CDR3 is 16 amino acids. Germline CDR1 reads MNHEY; CDR2 reads SVGAGI. V gave up 0 bases and J gave up 4 bases, with 15 bases separating them. The CDR3 sequence: CASSYSLRSLFYGYTF. CDR3 coding DNA: TGTGCCAGCAGTTACTCTTTGAGGAGCCTCTTCTATGGCTACACCTTC.

The V and J genes are TRBV6-5 and TRBJ1-6; tentative D call: TRBD1 (6 bases). Trimming shortened V by 4 bases and J by 7 bases, and 17 bases separated the two germline ends. The CDR3 runs to 16 residues. Germline V gene lookup returns CDR1 MNHEY and CDR2 SVGAGI. The CDR3 sequence: CASSLRGRYPNSPLHF. The CDR3 region has the DNA TGTGCCAGCAGTTTGCGGGGGCGCTACCCGAATTCACCCCTCCACTTT.

This chain uses TRBV5-1 with TRBJ1-1; D not certain. CDR1 is SGHRS and CDR2 is YFSETQ in the germline V gene. V was cut by 5 bases and J by 6 bases, with 20 bases left in between. CDR3 length equals 15 residues. CDR3 in amino acids: CASRPPGIPGSEAFF. The CDR3 bases are TGCGCCAGCAGGCCCCCGGGGATACCGGGGTCTGAAGCTTTCTTT. Full variable domain (remainder filled in from reference TRBV5-1 and TRBJ1-1): KAGVTQTPRYLIKTRGQQVTLSCSPISGHRSVSWYQQTPGQGLQFLFEYFSETQRNKGNFPGRFSGRQFSNSRSEMNVSTLELGDSALYLCASRPPGIPGSEAFFGQGTRLTVV.

The chain uses TRBV18 and TRBJ1-6, with 7 bases aligning to TRBD1. Trimming took 3 bases from V and 0 from J; bases not matched to a gene: 2. CDR1 is KGHSH and CDR2 is LQKENI in the germline V gene. The CDR3 runs 16 residues. As DNA, the CDR3 is TGTGCCAGCTCACCCGACAGGGCCTCCTATAATTCACCCCTCCACTTT. It codes for CASSPDRASYNSPLHF.

The rearrangement links TRBV6-2 or TRBV6-3 to TRBJ2-5; possibly TRBD1 for D (5 bases). Per germline, CDR1 MNHEY and CDR2 SVGEGT. Trimming cost V 6 bases and J 5 bases, with 13 bases left between them. CDR3 size: 13 residues. As DNA, the CDR3 is TGTGCCAGCAGCAGCAGGGTGGGGGAGACCCAGTACTTC. Its translation is CASSSRVGETQYF.

This clone has a single count. The chain couples TRBV11-3 to TRBJ2-7; 7 nucleotides align to TRBD1. The CDR3 is 14 amino acids. CDR1 is SGHNT, CDR2 YENEEA, per germline. V lost 2 bases, J lost 2 bases, and 3 bases stayed unmatched. The CDR3 DNA sequence: TGTGCCAGCAGCTTAAGGGACAGTACCTACGAGCAGTACTTC. This sequence encodes CASSLRDSTYEQYF.

The DNA for the CDR3 is TGTGCCAGCAGGGCGGCCGCCGACTACAATGAGCAGTTCTTC. Translating gives CASRAAADYNEQFF. The chain recombines TRBV2 with TRBJ2-1; D gene ambiguous. The germline CDR1 and CDR2 sequences are SNHLY and FYNNEI. The CDR3 runs to 14 residues. The germline V and J ends were trimmed by 6 bases and 3 bases, with 12 bases remaining between them.

The CDR3 bases are TGTGCCAGCGGGACTGATCACGGTGAAAAACTGTTTTTT. It is translated as CASGTDHGEKLFF. V usage is TRBV19 and J usage is TRBJ1-4, with D perhaps TRBD1 (5 bases). V dropped 9 bases and J dropped 7 bases, with 15 bases sitting between them. The V gene's germline CDR1 is LNHDA and CDR2 SQIVND (reference sequence). This CDR3 has 13 amino acids.